The 27 T cell receptor beta chains presented below share a single source sample, sequenced in a study of shared clonotypes between healthy human individuals. Here immunoSEQ multiplex PCR was the method, and the copy in TCRdb shows in-frame clones only, minus some. The top ten clones hold 0.36% of a sample with around 1.4 million clones, just under 99% of them seen once. Source material: naive CD4+ T cells sorted from blood. Regarding subset: CD45RA+ positively selected. Receptor source: a man aged 25-45 years in good health.

J is TRBJ2-2 and V is TRBV4-2, with a weak D call TRBD2 (5 bases). Trimming took off 0 bases at V and 0 bases at J, with 11 bases between the two ends. Germline lookup yields CDR1 LGHNA and CDR2 YNFKEQ. The CDR3 totals 17 residues. CDR3 DNA: TGTGCCAGCAGCCAAGATGTGGGAGTCGCGAACACCGGGGAGCTGTTTTTT. Translated, it gives CASSQDVGVANTGELFF.

This chain connects TRBV23-1 to TRBJ2-5; weak D call: TRBD1 (5 bases). TRBV23-1 counts as an open reading frame of uncertain function. The ends were cut back, 8 bases at V and 0 bases at J, with 13 bases in the middle. The CDR3 totals 14 residues. The CDR3 sequence: CASRPGLYQETQYF. Here the CDR3 DNA reads TGCGCCAGCCGCCCAGGGTTATACCAAGAGACCCAGTACTTC.

J is TRBJ1-1 and V is TRBV28; D gene unclear. Germline lookup yields CDR1 MDHEN and CDR2 SYDVKM. Trimming took off 2 bases at V and 2 bases at J, with 9 bases between the two ends. This CDR3 spans 14 amino acids. The CDR3 region is CASSLNPPNTEAFF. The DNA of the CDR3 is TGTGCCAGCAGTTTAAACCCTCCTAACACTGAAGCTTTCTTT.

The genes are TRBV25-1 and TRBJ1-4, with 10 bases matching TRBD1. V lost 2 bases, J lost 0 bases, and 6 bases stayed unmatched. The CDR3 extends over 18 amino acids. The germline gives CDR1 MGHDK, CDR2 SYGVNS. This CDR3 is CASSEIEGTGATNEKLFF. The CDR3, as DNA: TGTGCCAGCAGTGAAATAGAAGGGACAGGGGCAACTAATGAAAAACTGTTTTTT.

The J gene is TRBJ2-1, the V gene TRBV4-3; no clear D gene. This CDR3 is 14 amino acids long. Trimming cost V 0 bases and J 4 bases, with 7 bases left between them. From germline, CDR1 is LGHNA and CDR2 YSLEER. CDR3 in DNA: TGCGCCAGCAGCCAAGAGGCGTTTTACAATGAGCAGTTCTTC. This encodes CASSQEAFYNEQFF.

The chain has TRBV25-1 and TRBJ2-7; a possible D gene is TRBD2 (5 bases). Germline V gene data show CDR1 as MGHDK and CDR2 as SYGVNS. V was trimmed by 2 bases and J by 5 bases, leaving 16 bases between them. This CDR3 spans 15 amino acids. CDR3 bases: TGTGCCAGCAGTGAAGGCCTAGCCGGAATGGACGAGCAGTACTTC. Its protein is CASSEGLAGMDEQYF.

The chain combines TRBV18 with TRBJ1-1; 7 positions match TRBD1. The CDR3 extends over 15 amino acids. Trimming removed 3 bases from V and 12 bases from J; junction bases left unmatched: 16. CDR1 KGHSH and CDR2 LQKENI come from the germline V gene. The CDR3 is CASSPSQGGPVVSFF. As DNA, the CDR3 is TGTGCCAGCTCACCTTCCCAGGGGGGGCCCGTGGTGTCTTTCTTT.

The V call is TRBV6-6, the J call TRBJ2-3; the D is unclear. This CDR3 has 12 residues. Trimming stripped 7 bases from V and 10 bases from J, with 15 bases between. Looked up from germline, CDR1 is MNHNY and CDR2 is SVGAGI (reference sequence). CDR3 region: CASTPTGYAQYF. The CDR3 DNA follows: TGTGCCAGCACCCCGACCGGATATGCGCAGTATTTT.

The chain's CDR3 is CASRTTGGDGYTF. In nucleotides, the CDR3 is TGTGCCAGCAGAACAACAGGGGGCGATGGCTACACCTTC. The chain joins TRBV2 to TRBJ1-2; 9 nucleotides align to TRBD1. V gave up 6 bases and J gave up 6 bases; unmatched junction bases: 5. This CDR3 contains 13 residues. Germline CDR1 reads SNHLY; CDR2 reads FYNNEI.

The CDR3 region is CATSRTGNTEAFF. In nucleotides, the CDR3 is TGCGCCACCTCCAGGACAGGAAACACTGAAGCTTTCTTT. This chain uses TRBV5-1 with TRBJ1-1; 7 nucleotides agree with TRBD1. CDR3 size: 13 residues. The germline gives CDR1 SGHRS, CDR2 YFSETQ. Trimming cost V 9 bases and J 2 bases; bases outside gene matches: 7.

Only one count was recorded for this clone. The rearrangement uses TRBV29-1 and TRBJ1-5, with 8 bases identical to TRBD1. The V and J ends lost 4 bases and 4 bases, in that order; junction bases with no gene match: 3. The V gene's germline CDR1 is SQVTM and CDR2 ANQGSEA. The CDR3 extends over 13 amino acids. This CDR3 is CSVADRDNQPQHF. The CDR3 DNA sequence: TGCAGCGTTGCGGACAGGGATAATCAGCCCCAGCATTTT.

The chain has TRBV28 and TRBJ2-7; the D call may be TRBD1 or TRBD2 (6 bases each). V lost 6 bases and J lost 5, with 23 bases in between. The CDR3 extends over 16 amino acids. CDR1 and CDR2 from the germline V gene are MDHEN and SYDVKM. The CDR3 region is CASSLIGGPRGDEQYF. CDR3 nucleotides: TGTGCCAGCAGCCTAATTGGGGGGCCGCGTGGGGACGAGCAGTACTTC.

The rearrangement links TRBV27 to TRBJ2-7; D call uncertain. The germline V gene encodes CDR1 MNHEY and CDR2 SMNVEV (reference sequence). Trimming left V 0 bases short and J 0 bases short, with 9 bases between. The CDR3 length is 15 residues. The CDR3 sequence: CASSLSGGASYEQYF. CDR3 in DNA: TGTGCCAGCAGTTTATCCGGCGGCGCCTCCTACGAGCAGTACTTC.

The gene calls are TRBV28 and TRBJ2-6; D is unresolved. The CDR3 totals 14 residues. Germline V gene sequence: CDR1 MDHEN, CDR2 SYDVKM. V was trimmed by 4 bases and J by 0 bases, leaving 4 bases between them. This CDR3 is CASSSNSGANVLTF. As DNA, the CDR3 is TGTGCCAGCAGTTCGAACTCTGGGGCCAACGTCCTGACTTTC.

The chain recombines TRBV29-1 with TRBJ2-4; 10 nucleotides agree with TRBD2. The ends lost 4 bases at V and 4 bases at J; junction bases unmatched: 1. The germline V gene has CDR1 SQVTM and CDR2 ANQGSEA. This CDR3 is 13 amino acids long. Here the CDR3 reads CSVGSGRKNIQYF. The CDR3 nucleotides read TGCAGCGTTGGTAGCGGGAGGAAAAACATTCAGTACTTC.

This rearrangement joins TRBV5-1 to TRBJ2-1, with TRBD2 matching over 9 bases. Germline V lookup: CDR1 SGHRS, CDR2 YFSETQ. After removal of 3 bases from V and 5 bases from J, the junction contained 6 bases not matched to a gene. The CDR3 sequence is 15 residues long. The CDR3 coding sequence is TGCGCCAGCAGCTCCGGACTAGCGACGAACAATGAGCAGTTCTTC. This sequence encodes CASSSGLATNNEQFF.

This chain links TRBV7-9 with TRBJ2-5, with a weak D call TRBD1 (5 bases). The germline gives CDR1 SEHNR, CDR2 FQNEAQ (reference sequence). CDR3 length: 15 amino acids. V lost 0 bases and J lost 5, with 13 bases in between. For the CDR3, the DNA is TGTGCCAGCAGCTTAGCCGGTCAGGGTATGGAGACCCAGTACTTC. This codes for CASSLAGQGMETQYF.

V and J are TRBV7-8 and TRBJ1-3; D not resolved. The V and J ends lost 2 bases and 0 bases respectively, with 11 bases between them. This CDR3 region has 16 residues. Per germline, CDR1 SGHVS and CDR2 FQNEAQ. As DNA, the CDR3 is TGTGCCAGCAGCTTATCGCTGGGGTCCTCTGGAAACACCATATATTTT. As protein: CASSLSLGSSGNTIYF.

The chain has TRBV28 and TRBJ2-4, with a tentative D call TRBD2 (6 bases). The CDR3 spans 14 residues. The germline V gene encodes CDR1 MDHEN and CDR2 SYDVKM. Deletions cut 2 bases from V and 5 bases from J, with 10 bases between. In nucleotides, the CDR3 is TGTGCCAGCAGTTTAAGTGCGGGGCAAAACATTCAGTACTTC. Amino acids: CASSLSAGQNIQYF.

The chain employs TRBV6-5 and TRBJ2-5, with D tentatively TRBD2 (5 bases). The germline gives CDR1 MNHEY, CDR2 SVGAGI. The CDR3 covers 14 residues. The V gene lost 8 bases and the J gene lost 4 bases, with 17 bases spanning the gap. CDR3: CASSLLAPPETQYF. The CDR3 DNA reads as TGTGCCAGCTCCCTTCTAGCACCCCCAGAGACCCAGTACTTC.

The chain uses TRBV5-4 and TRBJ1-1; D call uncertain. Trimming took 3 bases from V and 5 from J, leaving 11 bases between them. The CDR3 consists of 13 residues. Germline V CDR1 and CDR2: SGHNT, YYREEE (reference sequence). CDR3 coding DNA: TGTGCCAGCAGCTCCCCCCAGAGGACTGAAGCTTTCTTT. It is translated as CASSSPQRTEAFF.

V gene TRBV2 combines with J gene TRBJ1-1; D gene uncertain. Trimming removed 10 bases at V and 9 bases at J, with 12 bases between. The length of the CDR3 is 10 residues. The V gene's germline CDR1 is SNHLY and CDR2 FYNNEI. CDR3 sequence (DNA): TGTGCCACGCAATTCGGGCAAGCTTTCTTT. Its translation is CATQFGQAFF.

This CDR3 reads CASSLLAGLLGHEQYF. The CDR3 nucleotides read TGCGCCAGCAGCTTGTTGGCCGGCCTCCTGGGCCACGAGCAGTACTTC. The gene calls are TRBV5-1 and TRBJ2-7, with no clear D. This CDR3 contains 16 residues. CDR1 is SGHRS and CDR2 is YFSETQ in the germline V gene. Trimming took off 1 base at V and 5 bases at J, with 19 bases between the two ends. The complete variable domain, with remaining parts taken from reference TRBV5-1 and TRBJ2-7, reads KAGVTQTPRYLIKTRGQQVTLSCSPISGHRSVSWYQQTPGQGLQFLFEYFSETQRNKGNFPGRFSGRQFSNSRSEMNVSTLELGDSALYLCASSLLAGLLGHEQYFGPGTRLTVT.

This chain uses TRBV7-9 with TRBJ2-1; 12 nucleotides agree with TRBD2. V dropped 3 bases and J dropped 10; count of bases not matched to a gene: 1. The CDR3 length is 13 residues. Germline lookup yields CDR1 SEHNR and CDR2 FQNEAQ (reference sequence). DNA of the CDR3: TGTGCCAGCAGCTTCGGACTAGCGGGAGAGCAGTTCTTC. Amino acids: CASSFGLAGEQFF. The full variable domain, with the rest looked up from reference TRBV7-9 and TRBJ2-1, is DTGVSQNPRHKITKRGQNVTFRCDPISEHNRLYWYRQTLGQGPEFLTYFQNEAQLEKSRLLSDRFSAERPKGSFSTLEIQRTEQGDSAMYLCASSFGLAGEQFFGPGTRLTVL.

The rearrangement uses TRBV5-8 and TRBJ1-5; 11 nucleotides agree with TRBD1. Per germline, CDR1 SGHTS and CDR2 YDEGEE. V was pared by 0 bases and J by 1 base, with 6 bases of the junction left unmatched. The CDR3 consists of 18 residues. The CDR3 DNA sequence: TGTGCCAGCAGCTTGGGTACCGGGACAGGGGGAAGCAATCAGCCCCAGCATTTT. This codes for CASSLGTGTGGSNQPQHF.

The chain has TRBV2 and TRBJ1-1; 7 nucleotides agree with TRBD1. The CDR3 is made up of 14 amino acids. The germline V gene has CDR1 SNHLY and CDR2 FYNNEI. With V trimmed by 8 bases and J by 6 bases, 12 bases remained unmatched. As DNA, the CDR3 is TGTGCCAGCCTTCGAGGACAGGAATTGGCTGAAGCTTTCTTT. Translation gives CASLRGQELAEAFF.

The V call is TRBV28, the J call TRBJ1-2, with D hard to call. The CDR3 extends over 15 amino acids. The ends were cut back, 6 bases at V and 4 bases at J, with 18 bases in the middle. The V gene's germline CDR1 is MDHEN and CDR2 SYDVKM. The CDR3 loop is CASSQLGSLGYGYTF. In nucleotides, the CDR3 is TGTGCCAGCAGCCAATTAGGGAGCCTCGGCTATGGCTACACCTTC.